Shown below are 20 T cell receptor beta chains from a single sample sequenced in a study of T cell responses to AZD1222 COVID-19 vaccine. Libraries were prepared by immunoSEQ multiplex PCR; TCRdb keeps only in-frame clonotypes and omits some of them. The repertoire includes roughly 150,000 clones, around 85% of them detected once, and 6.9% sits in the top ten. Sequences were derived from peripheral blood, sampled after recovery from COVID-19. Source of these receptors: an adult who had recovered from COVID-19.

This chain uses TRBV6-5 with TRBJ1-2, with 9 bases aligning to TRBD1. Germline V gives CDR1 MNHEY, CDR2 SVGAGI. V dropped 6 bases and J dropped 5; count of bases not matched to a gene: 10. The CDR3 extends over 15 amino acids. The CDR3, as DNA: TGTGCCAGCAGCCGTGACGCCGGGACAGGGTATGGCTACACCTTC. As protein: CASSRDAGTGYGYTF.

The chain couples TRBV6-5 to TRBJ2-7; D is ambiguous. Germline CDR1 MNHEY, CDR2 SVGAGI. V was cut by 4 bases and J by 4 bases, with 11 bases left in between. The CDR3 spans 13 residues. The CDR3 sequence: CASSSGRVYEQYF. As DNA, the CDR3 is TGTGCCAGCAGTTCGGGTCGGGTTTACGAGCAGTACTTC.

The rearrangement uses TRBV7-9 and TRBJ1-2; possible D gene TRBD1, 5 bases. This CDR3 contains 15 residues. Deletions cut 1 base from V and 2 bases from J, with 11 bases between. In germline, CDR1 is SEHNR, CDR2 FQNEAQ (reference sequence). The CDR3 reads CASSLEAGPNYGYTF. In DNA, the CDR3 is TGTGCCAGCAGCTTAGAAGCAGGGCCCAACTATGGCTACACCTTC.

The CDR3: CASSGDSSYEQYF. Here the CDR3 DNA reads TGCGCCAGCAGCGGGGATAGCTCCTACGAGCAGTACTTC. The V and J genes are TRBV5-1 and TRBJ2-7; D unresolved. The V end was cut by 4 bases, the J end by 0 bases, with 8 bases between. Germline V gene sequence: CDR1 SGHRS, CDR2 YFSETQ. This CDR3 region has 13 residues.

The J gene is TRBJ2-4, the V gene TRBV3-1 (or the pseudogene TRBV3-2); weak D call: TRBD2 (6 bases). The V gene lost 4 bases and the J gene lost 1 base, with 14 bases spanning the gap. CDR1 is LGHDT and CDR2 is YNNKEL in the germline V gene (reference sequence). CDR3 length equals 16 residues. CDR3 sequence: CASSRGEGRAKNIQYF. CDR3 nucleotide sequence: TGTGCCAGCAGCCGCGGAGAGGGGAGGGCCAAAAACATTCAGTACTTC.

The chain links TRBV5-1 to TRBJ2-5; D may correspond to TRBD1 or TRBD2 (5 bases each). Germline V lookup: CDR1 SGHRS, CDR2 YFSETQ. This CDR3 spans 15 amino acids. The V end was cut by 6 bases, the J end by 2 bases, with 17 bases between. The CDR3 loop reads CASTSSGTLQETQYF. For the CDR3, the DNA is TGCGCCAGCACCTCATCAGGGACCCTACAAGAGACCCAGTACTTC.

The V call is TRBV5-1, the J call TRBJ2-5; 8 bases are shared with TRBD2. Germline assignment: CDR1 SGHRS and CDR2 YFSETQ. The trim removed 0 bases at V and 0 bases at J, leaving 1 base unmatched. The CDR3 has 15 amino acids. The CDR3, as DNA: TGCGCCAGCAGCTTGGGGCGGGGGGACCAAGAGACCCAGTACTTC. Amino acids: CASSLGRGDQETQYF.

The V and J genes are TRBV5-1 and TRBJ2-7; no clear D. There are 14 residues in the CDR3. Trimming removed 4 bases at V and 5 bases at J, with 16 bases between. Germline assignment: CDR1 SGHRS and CDR2 YFSETQ. This CDR3 reads CASSPRTDPHEQYF. DNA for the CDR3: TGCGCCAGCAGCCCCCGGACGGACCCCCACGAGCAGTACTTC.

This clone is categorized as large. Other DNA sequences in this specimen translate into the identical CDR3. This chain joins TRBV7-3 and TRBJ2-2; D unclear. Trimming removed 5 bases at V and 7 bases at J, with 11 bases between. CDR3 length equals 13 residues. Germline V gives CDR1 SGHTA, CDR2 FQGTGA. This CDR3 reads CASSRLAYGELFF. CDR3 in DNA: TGTGCCAGCAGCCGACTGGCCTACGGGGAGCTGTTTTTT. Looking up the rest from reference TRBV7-3 and TRBJ2-2 gives the full variable domain: GAGVSQTPSNKVTEKGKYVELRCDPISGHTALYWYRQSLGQGPEFLIYFQGTGAADDSGLPNDRFFAVRPEGSVSTLKIQRTERGDSAVYLCASSRLAYGELFFGEGSRLTVL.

The chain has TRBV19 and TRBJ1-1, with TRBD1 as a possible D gene (5 bases). V was trimmed by 7 bases and J by 8 bases, leaving 26 bases between them. The germline gives CDR1 LNHDA, CDR2 SQIVND (reference sequence). The CDR3 has 16 residues. Here the CDR3 DNA reads TGTGCCAGTACCAACCCGGGGCAGGCCCGGCGTAACGAAGCTTTCTTT. Translating gives CASTNPGQARRNEAFF.

The rearrangement links TRBV7-9 to TRBJ1-4; unclear D gene. Germline V CDR1 and CDR2: SEHNR, FQNEAQ (reference sequence). The CDR3 runs 15 residues. With 1 base removed from V and 7 bases from J, the gap between germline ends came to 13 bases. The CDR3 DNA sequence: TGTGCCAGCAGCTTAGATAAGGGAGTGGGTGAAAAACTGTTTTTT. Protein product: CASSLDKGVGEKLFF.

This clone was observed a few times. V gene TRBV2 combines with J gene TRBJ2-2, with unresolved D. The length of the CDR3 is 12 residues. V was trimmed by 5 bases and J by 10 bases, leaving 11 bases between them. Germline CDR1 is SNHLY and CDR2 is FYNNEI. CDR3 DNA sequence: TGTGCCAGCAGTTATCCGCCGTTGGAGCTGTTTTTT. As protein: CASSYPPLELFF. Looking up the rest from reference TRBV2 and TRBJ2-2 gives the full variable domain: EPEVTQTPSHQVTQMGQEVILRCVPISNHLYFYWYRQILGQKVEFLVSFYNNEISEKSEIFDDQFSVERPDGSNFTLKIRSTKLEDSAMYFCASSYPPLELFFGEGSRLTVL.

This clone was detected once. The DNA for the CDR3 is TGTGCCACCAGCACGAGGGGGGCAGGGGTTGACTATGGCTACACCTTC. Translated: CATSTRGAGVDYGYTF. The J gene is TRBJ1-2, the V gene TRBV15, with D possibly TRBD1 on 6 matching bases. V was clipped by 4 bases and J by 3 bases, with 18 bases between them. Germline loops: CDR1 LNHNV, CDR2 YYDKDF (reference sequence). The CDR3 is 16 residues long.

This chain links TRBV21-1 with TRBJ1-4. TRBV21-1 corresponds to a pseudogene. The CDR3 consists of 12 residues. This CDR3 reads CARSGLNEKLFF. The CDR3 DNA follows: TGTGCCAGATCGGGACTTAATGAAAAACTGTTTTTT.

The chain recombines TRBV19 with TRBJ1-5; D not certain. CDR1 LNHDA and CDR2 SQIVND come from the germline V gene (reference sequence). Trimming left V 3 bases short and J 4 bases short, with 13 bases between. The CDR3 is made up of 15 amino acids. The CDR3 sequence is CASSISGSRNQPQHF. CDR3 sequence (DNA): TGTGCCAGTAGTATCTCGGGGAGTAGGAATCAGCCCCAGCATTTT.

This clone was observed a single time. This chain joins TRBV5-8 and TRBJ1-3; 9 bases are a match to TRBD1. From germline, CDR1 is SGHTS and CDR2 YDEGEE. V lost 0 bases to trimming and J lost 3 bases; unmatched junction nucleotides: 4. CDR3 length equals 16 residues. The CDR3 coding sequence is TGTGCCAGCAGCTTGGGGGACAGGGCCTTTGGAAACACCATATATTTT. This codes for CASSLGDRAFGNTIYF.

This clone was recorded once. This chain links TRBV28 with TRBJ2-2; 8 bases line up with TRBD1. With 6 bases clipped from V and 6 bases from J, the junction kept 9 bases outside the gene matches. The CDR3 length is 15 residues. CDR1 and CDR2 from the germline V gene are MDHEN and SYDVKM. The CDR3 spells CASRPTGVGAGELFF. CDR3 coding DNA: TGTGCCAGCAGGCCGACAGGGGTCGGCGCCGGGGAGCTGTTTTTT.

This chain links TRBV6-2 or TRBV6-3 with TRBJ2-5; 8 bases align to TRBD1. The germline V gene encodes CDR1 MNHEY and CDR2 SVGEGT. Trimming at V came to 4 bases and at J to 5 bases, leaving 6 bases not matched to a gene. CDR3 length: 14 amino acids. The CDR3 sequence is CASSSGGYGETQYF. In DNA form, the CDR3 reads TGTGCCAGCAGTTCAGGGGGCTACGGGGAGACCCAGTACTTC.

This clone was detected only once. The CDR3 region is CASSFGASGSYEQYF. Written as DNA, the CDR3 is TGTGCCAGCAGCTTTGGAGCTAGCGGGAGTTACGAGCAGTACTTC. V gene TRBV11-2 combines with J gene TRBJ2-7; TRBD2 matches 10 bases. V lost 3 bases and J lost 4; bases outside the gene matches: 6. The germline V gene encodes CDR1 SGHAT and CDR2 FQNNGV. The CDR3 totals 15 residues.

This clone has a single count. The chain couples TRBV5-1 to TRBJ1-1; D ambiguous. Trimming cost V 5 bases and J 5 bases, with 16 bases left between them. This CDR3 is 14 amino acids long. Germline V lookup: CDR1 SGHRS, CDR2 YFSETQ. The CDR3 spells CASRGRVGETEAFF. CDR3 nucleotide sequence: TGCGCCAGCAGGGGTAGGGTGGGCGAAACTGAAGCTTTCTTT.